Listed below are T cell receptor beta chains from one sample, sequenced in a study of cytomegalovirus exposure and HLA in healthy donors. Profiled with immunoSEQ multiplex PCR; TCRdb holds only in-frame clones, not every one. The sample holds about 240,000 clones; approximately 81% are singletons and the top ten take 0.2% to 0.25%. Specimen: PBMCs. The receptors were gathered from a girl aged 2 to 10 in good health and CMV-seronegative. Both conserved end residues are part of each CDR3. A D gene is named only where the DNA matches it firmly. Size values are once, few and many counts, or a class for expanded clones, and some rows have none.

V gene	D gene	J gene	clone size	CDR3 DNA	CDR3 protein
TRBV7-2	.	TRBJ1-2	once	TGTGCCAGCAGTCAGAACCAGGGGAGATACTATGGCTACACCTTC	CASSQNQGRYYGYTF
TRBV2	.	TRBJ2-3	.	TGTGCCAGCAGTCTAAGGGGAGGGGACAGGAGTACAGATACGCAGTATTTT	CASSLRGGDRSTDTQYF
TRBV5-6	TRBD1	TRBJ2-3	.	TGTGCCAGCAGCGTAACGGGACAGGGGATCTTCCCAGATACGCAGTATTTT	CASSVTGQGIFPDTQYF
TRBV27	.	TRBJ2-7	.	TGTGCCAGCAGTTACAATATCGCCTACGAGCAGTACTTC	CASSYNIAYEQYF
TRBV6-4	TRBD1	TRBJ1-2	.	TGTGCCAGCAGTCACAAGTACAGGGGGATCTTCTATGGCTACACCTTC	CASSHKYRGIFYGYTF
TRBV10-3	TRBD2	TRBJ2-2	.	TGTGCCGCTTCCGGGACTAGCGCGACCGGGGAGCTGTTTTTT	CAASGTSATGELFF
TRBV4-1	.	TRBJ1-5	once	TGCGCCAGCAGCCAAGCACACAGCAATCAGCCCCAGCATTTT	CASSQAHSNQPQHF
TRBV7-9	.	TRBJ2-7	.	TGTGCCAGCAGCTCCCCTTGGGCAGGTCCCTACGAGCAGTACTTC	CASSSPWAGPYEQYF
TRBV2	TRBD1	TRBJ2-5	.	TGTGCCAGCAGGGAACAGGGACAGGGAGAGACCCAGTACTTC	CASREQGQGETQYF
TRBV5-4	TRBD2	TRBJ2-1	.	TGTGCCAGCAGTTCCGGGACTAGCTCCTACAATGAGCAGTTCTTC	CASSSGTSSYNEQFF
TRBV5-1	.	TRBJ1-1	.	TGCGCCAGCAGCCCTTCTACAGGGTACAGAAACACTGAAGCTTTCTTT	CASSPSTGYRNTEAFF
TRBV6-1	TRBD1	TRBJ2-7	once	TGTGCCAGGGACAGGGGGTACGAGCAGTACTTC	CARDRGYEQYF
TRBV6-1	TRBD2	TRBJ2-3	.	TGTGCCAGCAGTGAAAGGGGCGGGAGGGCCACAGATACGCAGTATTTT	CASSERGGRATDTQYF
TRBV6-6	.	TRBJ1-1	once	TGTGCCAGCAGTTACGGAGGGAGAGAAGCTTTCTTT	CASSYGGREAFF
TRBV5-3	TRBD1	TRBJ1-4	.	TGTGCCAGAAGGGGAAGTGGGACAGGGCTCCCAACTAATGAAAAACTGTTTTTT	CARRGSGTGLPTNEKLFF
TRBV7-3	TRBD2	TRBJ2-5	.	TGTGCCAGCAGCTCACAGCGGGGGGTACAAGAGACCCAGTACTTC	CASSSQRGVQETQYF
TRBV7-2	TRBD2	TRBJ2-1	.	TGTGCCAGCAGCTTTACTAGCGGGAGTGTATCCTACAATGAGCAGTTCTTC	CASSFTSGSVSYNEQFF
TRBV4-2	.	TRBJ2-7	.	TGTGCCAGCAGCCAAAAAGGCCATCGACTAGGCTCCTACGAGCAGTACTTC	CASSQKGHRLGSYEQYF
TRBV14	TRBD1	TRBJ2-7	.	TGTGCCAGCAGCCAGGCCGGGACAGGGGCTTACGAGCAGTACTTC	CASSQAGTGAYEQYF
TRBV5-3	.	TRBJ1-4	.	TGTGCCAGAAGCTGCCAGGTTGAAAAACTGTTTTTT	CARSCQVEKLFF
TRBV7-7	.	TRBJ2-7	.	TGTGCCAGCAGCTTAGCCCTCTCCTACGAGCAGTACTTC	CASSLALSYEQYF
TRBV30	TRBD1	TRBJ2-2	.	TGTGCCTGGGACAGGGGTAACGGGGAGCTGTTTTTT	CAWDRGNGELFF
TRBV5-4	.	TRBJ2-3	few	TGTGCCAGCAGCTTGGGTGGCGGTACAGATACGCAGTATTTT	CASSLGGGTDTQYF
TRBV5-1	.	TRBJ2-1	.	TGCGCCAGCAGCTTGGAGGCGGGCCCCGCGGATGAGCAGTTCTTC	CASSLEAGPADEQFF
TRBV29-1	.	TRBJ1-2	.	TGCAGCGTTGCCACAGTTGGGAGCTATGGCTACACCTTC	CSVATVGSYGYTF
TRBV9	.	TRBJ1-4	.	TGTGCCAGCAGCATCCCAGGACAAGGGGAAAAACTGTTTTTT	CASSIPGQGEKLFF
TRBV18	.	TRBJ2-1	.	TGTGCCAGCTCACCCCCCCGTGTATACAATGAGCAGTTCTTC	CASSPPRVYNEQFF
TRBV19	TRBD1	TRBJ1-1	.	TGTGCCAGTAGTCCACGACAGGGGGCGAGAGGCTCTGAAGCTTTCTTT	CASSPRQGARGSEAFF
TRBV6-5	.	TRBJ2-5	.	TGTGCCAGCAGCCGGATCAGGGGAGAGACCCAGTACTTC	CASSRIRGETQYF
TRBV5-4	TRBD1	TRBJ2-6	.	TGTGCCAGCAGCGGGACAGTTGCTGGGGCCAACGTCCTGACTTTC	CASSGTVAGANVLTF
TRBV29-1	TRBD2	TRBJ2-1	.	TGCAGCGTTCGACTAGCGGGGGGCCTCTATTCCTACAATGAGCAGTTCTTC	CSVRLAGGLYSYNEQFF
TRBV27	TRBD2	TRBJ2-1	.	TGTGCCAGCAGCGTCCGTGGAGCGGGGGTTGGCTATGAGCAGTTCTTC	CASSVRGAGVGYEQFF
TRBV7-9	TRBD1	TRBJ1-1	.	TGTGCCAGCAGCTTCTACCGGGACAGGGGTGACACTGAAGCTTTCTTT	CASSFYRDRGDTEAFF
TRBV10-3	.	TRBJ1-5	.	TGTGCCATCTCCACAGGCAATCAGCCCCAGCATTTT	CAISTGNQPQHF
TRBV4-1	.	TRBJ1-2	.	TGCGCCAGCAGCCAAGTGGCCTCCCTTGGCTACACCTTC	CASSQVASLGYTF
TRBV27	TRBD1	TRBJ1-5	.	TGTGCCAGCAGCAAGGGACAGGGGGCTTTGCAGCCCCAGCATTTT	CASSKGQGALQPQHF
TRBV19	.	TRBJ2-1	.	TGTGCCAGTAGTCCTCGGGGGGCGGGTGGATACAATGAGCAGTTCTTC	CASSPRGAGGYNEQFF
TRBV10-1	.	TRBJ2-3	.	TGCGCCAGCAGTGAGGGACAGTACAGGACAGATACGCAGTATTTT	CASSEGQYRTDTQYF
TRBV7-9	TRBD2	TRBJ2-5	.	TGTGCCAGCAGCTTAGCGGAAGCGGGGGAGACCCAGTACTTC	CASSLAEAGETQYF
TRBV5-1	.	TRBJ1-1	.	TGCGCCAGCAGCACAGGTAACTTGAACACTGAAGCTTTCTTT	CASSTGNLNTEAFF
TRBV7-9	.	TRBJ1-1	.	TGTGCCAGCAGACCAATCAGCACTGAAGCTTTCTTT	CASRPISTEAFF
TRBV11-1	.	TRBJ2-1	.	TGTGCCAGCAGCTTACCCCTCTACAATGAGCAGTTCTTC	CASSLPLYNEQFF
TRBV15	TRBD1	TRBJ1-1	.	TGTGCCACCAGCAGGAGACAGGGACAAGCTTTCTTT	CATSRRQGQAFF
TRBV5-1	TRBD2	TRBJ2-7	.	TGCGCCAGCAGCTTGGGGGGGGGAACCTACGAGCAGTACTTC	CASSLGGGTYEQYF
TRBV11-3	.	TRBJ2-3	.	TGTGCCAGCAGCTTCCTATCCACAGATACGCAGTATTTT	CASSFLSTDTQYF
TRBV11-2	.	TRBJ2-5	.	TGTGCCAGCAGCGTGGAGGGGGGGGAGACCCAGTACTTC	CASSVEGGETQYF
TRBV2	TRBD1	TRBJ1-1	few	TGTGCCAGCAGTGGCACCAGGGGGCGGGGGAACACTGAAGCTTTCTTT	CASSGTRGRGNTEAFF
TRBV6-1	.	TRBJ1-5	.	TGTGCCAGCAGTGAAGACAGGGTCAGGGGCAATCAGCCCCAGCATTTT	CASSEDRVRGNQPQHF
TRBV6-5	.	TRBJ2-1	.	TGTGCCAGCAGTTACCGGGTAGCGGCGGATGAGCAGTTCTTC	CASSYRVAADEQFF